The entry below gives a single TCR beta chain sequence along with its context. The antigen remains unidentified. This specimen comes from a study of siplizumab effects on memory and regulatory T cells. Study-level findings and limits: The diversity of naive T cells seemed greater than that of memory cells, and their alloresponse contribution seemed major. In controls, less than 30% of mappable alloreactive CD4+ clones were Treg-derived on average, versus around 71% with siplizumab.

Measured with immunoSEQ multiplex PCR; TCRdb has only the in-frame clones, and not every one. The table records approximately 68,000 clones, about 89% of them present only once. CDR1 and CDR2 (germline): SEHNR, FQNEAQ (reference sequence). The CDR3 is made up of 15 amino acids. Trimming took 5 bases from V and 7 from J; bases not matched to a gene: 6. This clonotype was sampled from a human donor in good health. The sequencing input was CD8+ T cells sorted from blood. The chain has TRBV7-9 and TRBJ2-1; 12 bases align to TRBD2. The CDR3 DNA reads TGTGCCAGCAGCCATCTAGCGGGGGGGCAAAATGAGCAGTTCTTC. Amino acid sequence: CASSHLAGGQNEQFF.